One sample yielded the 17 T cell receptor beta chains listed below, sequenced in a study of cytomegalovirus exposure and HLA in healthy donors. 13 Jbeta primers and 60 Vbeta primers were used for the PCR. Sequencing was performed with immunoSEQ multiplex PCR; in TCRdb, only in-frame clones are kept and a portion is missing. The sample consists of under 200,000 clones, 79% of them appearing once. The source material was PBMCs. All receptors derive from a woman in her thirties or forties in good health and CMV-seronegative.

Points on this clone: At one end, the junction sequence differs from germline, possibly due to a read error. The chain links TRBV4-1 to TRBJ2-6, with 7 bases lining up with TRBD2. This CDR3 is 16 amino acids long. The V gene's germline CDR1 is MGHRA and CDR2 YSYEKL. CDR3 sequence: CASSPGGGSGANVLPF. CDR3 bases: TGCGCCAGCAGCCCTGGGGGGGGGTCTGGGGCCAACGTCCTGCCTTTC.

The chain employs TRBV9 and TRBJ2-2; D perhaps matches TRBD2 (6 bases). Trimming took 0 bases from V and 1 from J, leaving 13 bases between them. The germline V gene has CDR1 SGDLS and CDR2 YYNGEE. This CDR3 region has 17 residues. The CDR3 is CASSVAGGTQNTGELFF. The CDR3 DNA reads TGTGCCAGCAGCGTAGCTGGAGGGACCCAGAACACCGGGGAGCTGTTTTTT.

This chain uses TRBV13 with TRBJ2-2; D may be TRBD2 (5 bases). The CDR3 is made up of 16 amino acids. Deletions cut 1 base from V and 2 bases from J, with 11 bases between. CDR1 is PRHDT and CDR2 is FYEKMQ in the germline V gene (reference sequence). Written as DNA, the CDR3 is TGTGCCAGCAGCTTAGAGAGCGGAGTCAACACCGGGGAGCTGTTTTTT. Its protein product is CASSLESGVNTGELFF.

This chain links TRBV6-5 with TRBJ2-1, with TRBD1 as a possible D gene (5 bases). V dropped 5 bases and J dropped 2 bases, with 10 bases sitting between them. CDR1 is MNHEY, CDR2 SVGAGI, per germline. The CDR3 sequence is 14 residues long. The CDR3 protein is CASSPTATYNEQFF. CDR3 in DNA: TGTGCCAGCAGTCCGACAGCTACCTACAATGAGCAGTTCTTC.

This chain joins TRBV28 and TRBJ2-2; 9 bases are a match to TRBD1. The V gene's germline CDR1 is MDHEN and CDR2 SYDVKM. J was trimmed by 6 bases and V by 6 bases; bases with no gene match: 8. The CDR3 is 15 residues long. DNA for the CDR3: TGTGCCAGCAGCATAAGACAGGGGGGAGCCGGGGAGCTGTTTTTT. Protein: CASSIRQGGAGELFF.

The CDR3 reads CASSIIPVANYGYTF. The CDR3 DNA is TGTGCCAGTAGTATTATTCCAGTAGCCAACTATGGCTACACCTTC. This chain links TRBV19 with TRBJ1-2; no clear D. CDR3 length: 15 residues. Germline V CDR1 and CDR2: LNHDA, SQIVND (reference sequence). Trimming took 3 bases from V and 2 from J, leaving 13 bases between them.

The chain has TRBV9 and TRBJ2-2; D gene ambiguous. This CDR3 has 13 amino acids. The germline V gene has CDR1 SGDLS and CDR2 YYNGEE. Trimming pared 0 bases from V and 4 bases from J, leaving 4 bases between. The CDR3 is CASSVESTGELFF. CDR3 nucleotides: TGTGCCAGCAGCGTAGAGAGCACCGGGGAGCTGTTTTTT.

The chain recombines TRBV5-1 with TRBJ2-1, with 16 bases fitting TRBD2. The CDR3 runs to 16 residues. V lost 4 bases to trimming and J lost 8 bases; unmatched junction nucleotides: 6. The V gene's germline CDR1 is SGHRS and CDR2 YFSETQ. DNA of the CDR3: TGCGCCAGCAGCGTGGGACTAGCGGGAGGGTTAGATGAGCAGTTCTTC. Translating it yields CASSVGLAGGLDEQFF.

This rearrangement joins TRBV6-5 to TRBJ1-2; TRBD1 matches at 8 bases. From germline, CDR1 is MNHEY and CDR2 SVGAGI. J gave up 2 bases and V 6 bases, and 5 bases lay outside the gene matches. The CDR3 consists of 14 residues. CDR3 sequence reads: CASSRQGTNYGYTF. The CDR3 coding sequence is TGTGCCAGCAGCCGACAGGGGACCAACTATGGCTACACCTTC.

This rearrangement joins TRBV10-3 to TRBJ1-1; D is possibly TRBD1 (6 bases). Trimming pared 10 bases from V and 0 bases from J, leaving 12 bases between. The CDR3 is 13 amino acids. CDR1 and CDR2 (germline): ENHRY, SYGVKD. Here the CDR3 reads CANKGGVNTEAFF. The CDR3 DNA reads TGTGCCAATAAGGGGGGGGTGAACACTGAAGCTTTCTTT.

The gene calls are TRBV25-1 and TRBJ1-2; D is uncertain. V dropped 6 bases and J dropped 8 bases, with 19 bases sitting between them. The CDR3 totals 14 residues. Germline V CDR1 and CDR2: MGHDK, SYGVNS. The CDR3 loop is CASSLRPGLGGYTF. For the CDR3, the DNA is TGTGCCAGCAGCCTACGCCCAGGTTTAGGAGGCTACACCTTC.

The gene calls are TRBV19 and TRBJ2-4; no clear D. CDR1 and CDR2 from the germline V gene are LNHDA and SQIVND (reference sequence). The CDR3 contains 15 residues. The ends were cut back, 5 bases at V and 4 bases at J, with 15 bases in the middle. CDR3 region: CASSLPANGKNIQYF. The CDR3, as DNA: TGTGCCAGTAGTCTTCCAGCGAACGGAAAAAACATTCAGTACTTC.

The CDR3 reads CASSLARKGGPYTQYF. CDR3 DNA sequence: TGTGCCAGCAGCTTAGCCCGAAAGGGGGGGCCGTATACGCAGTATTTT. The V gene is TRBV11-2, the J gene TRBJ2-3; D possibly corresponds to TRBD2 (7 bases). Trimming cost V 1 base and J 7 bases, with 18 bases left between them. The CDR3 is 16 residues long. Germline CDR1 reads SGHAT; CDR2 reads FQNNGV.

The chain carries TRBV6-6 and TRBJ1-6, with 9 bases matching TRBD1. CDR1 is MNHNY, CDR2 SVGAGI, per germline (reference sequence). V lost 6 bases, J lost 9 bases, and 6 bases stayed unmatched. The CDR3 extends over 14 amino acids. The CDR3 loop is CASRRTGEFSPLHF. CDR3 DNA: TGTGCCAGCAGGCGGACAGGGGAGTTTTCACCCCTCCACTTT.

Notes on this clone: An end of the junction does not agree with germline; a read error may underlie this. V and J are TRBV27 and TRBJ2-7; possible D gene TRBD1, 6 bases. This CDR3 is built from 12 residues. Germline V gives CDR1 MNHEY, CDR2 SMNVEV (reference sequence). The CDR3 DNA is TGTGCCAGCACCTTAGGAGGACAGCGGTTGTTATTC. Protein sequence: CASTLGGQRLLF.

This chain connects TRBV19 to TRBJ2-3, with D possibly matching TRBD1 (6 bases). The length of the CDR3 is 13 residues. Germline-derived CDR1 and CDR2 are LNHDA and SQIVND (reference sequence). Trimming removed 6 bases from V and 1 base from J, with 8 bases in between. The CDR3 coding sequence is TGTGCCAGTAGGAACAGGGGCACAGATACGCAGTATTTT. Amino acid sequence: CASRNRGTDTQYF. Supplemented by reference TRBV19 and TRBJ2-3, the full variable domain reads DGGITQSPKYLFRKEGQNVTLSCEQNLNHDAMYWYRQDPGQGLRLIYYSQIVNDFQKGDIAEGYSVSREKKESFPLTVTSAQKNPTAFYLCASRNRGTDTQYFGPGTRLTVL.

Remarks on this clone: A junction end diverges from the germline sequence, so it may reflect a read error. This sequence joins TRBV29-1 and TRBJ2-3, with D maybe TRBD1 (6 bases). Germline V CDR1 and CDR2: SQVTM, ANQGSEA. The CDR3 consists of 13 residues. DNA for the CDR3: TGCAGCGTCAGGGGACCAGCCACAGATGCGCAGTATTTT. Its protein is CSVRGPATDAQYF.